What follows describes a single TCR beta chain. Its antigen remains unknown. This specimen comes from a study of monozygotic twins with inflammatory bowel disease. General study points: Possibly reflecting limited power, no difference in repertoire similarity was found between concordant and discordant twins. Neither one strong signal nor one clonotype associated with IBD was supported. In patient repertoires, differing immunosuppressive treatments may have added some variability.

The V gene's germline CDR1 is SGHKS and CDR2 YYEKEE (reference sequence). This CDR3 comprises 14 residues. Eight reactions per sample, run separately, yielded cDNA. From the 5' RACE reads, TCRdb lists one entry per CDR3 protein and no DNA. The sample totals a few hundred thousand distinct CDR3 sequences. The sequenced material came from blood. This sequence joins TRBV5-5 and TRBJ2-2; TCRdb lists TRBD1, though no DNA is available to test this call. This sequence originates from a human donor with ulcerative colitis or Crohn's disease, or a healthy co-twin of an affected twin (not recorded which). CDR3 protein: CASRFGQGTGELFF.